This T cell receptor beta chain derives from a study of T cell responses to AZD1222 COVID-19 vaccine. The CDR3 extends over 13 amino acids. The V gene's germline CDR1 is LNHDA and CDR2 SQIVND (reference sequence). V was clipped by 6 bases and J by 2 bases, with 9 bases between them. The table came from immunoSEQ multiplex PCR; TCRdb's copy has only in-frame clones and leaves some out. The table shows about 140,000 clones, with 85% to 90% occurring only once. Sequences were derived from peripheral blood, sampled on day 0 of AZD1222 vaccination. The rearrangement uses TRBV19 and TRBJ2-3; D possibly matches TRBD1 or TRBD2 (6 bases each). The TCR sequence derives from an adult in good health. The CDR3 reads CASRGGHTDTQYF. The CDR3 bases are TGTGCCAGTAGGGGGGGACACACAGATACGCAGTATTTT.